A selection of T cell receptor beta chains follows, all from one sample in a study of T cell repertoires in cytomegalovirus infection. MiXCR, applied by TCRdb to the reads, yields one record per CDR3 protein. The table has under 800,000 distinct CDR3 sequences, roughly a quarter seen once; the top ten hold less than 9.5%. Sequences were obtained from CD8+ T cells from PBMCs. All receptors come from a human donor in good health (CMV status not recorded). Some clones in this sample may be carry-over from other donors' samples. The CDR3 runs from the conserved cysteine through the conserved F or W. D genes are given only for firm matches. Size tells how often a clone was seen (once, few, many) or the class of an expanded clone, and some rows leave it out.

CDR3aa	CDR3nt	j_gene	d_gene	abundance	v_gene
CASSIRTGYYNEQFF	TGTGCCAGTAGTATAAGGACAGGGTATTACAATGAGCAGTTCTTC	TRBJ2-1	TRBD1	few	TRBV19
CASSLLAGYQETQYF	TGCGCCAGCAGCTTGCTAGCGGGGTACCAAGAGACCCAGTACTTC	TRBJ2-5	TRBD2	.	TRBV5-1
CASSSTNQPQHF	TGTGCCAGCAGCTCGACTAATCAGCCCCAGCATTTT	TRBJ1-5	.	few	TRBV7-9
CASSGREGGPGELFF	TGTGCCAGCAGCGGAAGAGAAGGGGGGCCCGGGGAGCTGTTTTTT	TRBJ2-2	.	many	TRBV11-3
CASRGEGAYNEQFF	TGTGCCAGCAGGGGAGAAGGGGCCTACAATGAGCAGTTCTTC	TRBJ2-1	.	many	TRBV12-3/TRBV12-4
CASSWGTSTEAFF	TGTGCCAGCAGCTGGGGGACGAGCACTGAAGCTTTCTTT	TRBJ1-1	.	many	TRBV7-8
CASSRLAGGRNEQFF	TGTGCCAGCAGTCGACTAGCGGGGGGACGAAATGAGCAGTTCTTC	TRBJ2-1	TRBD2	few	TRBV7-6
CATSEPTGTGADTQYF	TGTGCCACCAGTGAACCGACAGGGACGGGGGCAGATACGCAGTATTTT	TRBJ2-3	.	many	TRBV24-1
CASRKSQGLRIRGNTIYF	TGTGCCAGCAGAAAATCACAGGGGTTGAGGATCCGAGGAAACACCATATATTTT	TRBJ1-3	TRBD1	few	TRBV28
CASSYSSGPNTEAFF	TGTGCCAGCAGTTACTCGAGCGGGCCAAACACTGAAGCTTTCTTT	TRBJ1-1	.	few	TRBV6-8
CASSLLLEGASTGELFF	TGTGCCAGCAGCTTACTACTAGAAGGGGCGAGCACCGGGGAGCTGTTTTTT	TRBJ2-2	.	once	TRBV7-4
CASTGTKLFF	TGTGCCAGCACCGGGACTAAACTGTTTTTT	TRBJ1-4	.	.	TRBV2
CASSIGSRYSNQPQHF	TGTGCCAGTAGCATTGGGAGCCGGTATAGCAATCAGCCCCAGCATTTT	TRBJ1-5	.	.	TRBV19
CSATRQGASEAFF	TGCAGTGCAACAAGACAGGGGGCTAGTGAAGCTTTCTTT	TRBJ1-1	TRBD1	.	TRBV20-1
CASKIGQGALPSYNEQFF	TGTGCCAGCAAAATCGGACAGGGAGCCCTCCCCTCCTACAATGAGCAGTTCTTC	TRBJ2-1	TRBD1	many	TRBV6-5
CASNYGQFNQPQHF	TGTGCCAGCAACTACGGTCAGTTCAATCAGCCCCAGCATTTT	TRBJ1-5	.	many	TRBV6-2/TRBV6-3
CASQWAEATHNEQFF	TGTGCCAGCCAATGGGCCGAGGCGACACACAATGAGCAGTTCTTC	TRBJ2-1	.	few	TRBV6-2/TRBV6-3
CASSDIPSSYNEQFF	TGTGCCAGCAGCGATATACCCAGCTCCTACAATGAGCAGTTCTTC	TRBJ2-1	.	few	TRBV6-1
CSAAGTENTEAFF	TGCAGTGCAGCCGGGACAGAGAACACTGAAGCTTTCTTT	TRBJ1-1	TRBD1	.	TRBV20-1
CSGRTQGANEQFF	TGCAGCGGCAGAACCCAGGGGGCAAATGAGCAGTTCTTC	TRBJ2-1	TRBD1	few	TRBV29-1
CASSPYRENTGELFF	TGCGCCAGCAGCCCATACAGGGAAAACACCGGGGAGCTGTTTTTT	TRBJ2-2	.	.	TRBV5-1
CASSAPYGTGELFF	TGTGCCAGCAGTGCACCATATGGCACCGGGGAGCTGTTTTTT	TRBJ2-2	.	.	TRBV25-1